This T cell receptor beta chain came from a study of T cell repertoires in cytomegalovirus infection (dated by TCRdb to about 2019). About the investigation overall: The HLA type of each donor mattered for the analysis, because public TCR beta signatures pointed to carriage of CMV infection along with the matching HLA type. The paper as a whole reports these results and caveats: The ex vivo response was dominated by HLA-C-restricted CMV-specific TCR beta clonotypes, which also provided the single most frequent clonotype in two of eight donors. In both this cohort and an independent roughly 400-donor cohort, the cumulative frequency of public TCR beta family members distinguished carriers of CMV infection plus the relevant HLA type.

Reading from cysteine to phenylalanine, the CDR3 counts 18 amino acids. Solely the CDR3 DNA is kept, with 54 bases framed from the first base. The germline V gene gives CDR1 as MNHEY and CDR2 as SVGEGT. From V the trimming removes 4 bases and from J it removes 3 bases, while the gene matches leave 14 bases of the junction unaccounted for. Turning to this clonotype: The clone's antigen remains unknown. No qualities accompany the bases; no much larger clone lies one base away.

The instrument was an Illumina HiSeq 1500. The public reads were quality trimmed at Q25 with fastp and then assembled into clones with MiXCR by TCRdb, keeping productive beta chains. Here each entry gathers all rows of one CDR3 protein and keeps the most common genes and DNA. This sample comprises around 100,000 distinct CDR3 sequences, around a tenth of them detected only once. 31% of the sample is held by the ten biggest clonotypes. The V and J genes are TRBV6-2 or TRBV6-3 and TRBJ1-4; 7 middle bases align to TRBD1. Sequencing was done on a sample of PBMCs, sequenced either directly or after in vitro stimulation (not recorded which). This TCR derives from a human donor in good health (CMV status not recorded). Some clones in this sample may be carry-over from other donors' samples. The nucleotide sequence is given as TGTGCCAGCAGTTTCACCCCACAGGGGATGGGAGCTAATGAAAAACTGTTTTTT. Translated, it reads CASSFTPQGMGANEKLFF.